A selection of T cell receptor beta chains follows, all from one sample in a study of blood T cell repertoires in COVID-19. Measured with immunoSEQ multiplex PCR; TCRdb has only the in-frame clones, and not every one. The table records 150,000 to 200,000 clones, roughly 84% of them present only once. The specimen was PBMCs or T cells enriched from blood (not recorded which). These receptors were collected from a woman aged 55-70 years who had recovered from COVID-19. CDR3s include the opening cysteine and the closing phenylalanine or tryptophan. The D gene is left open where the match is weak. For some rows the clone size is stated as once, few or many, or as a class when expanded; others skip it.

d_call	v_call	clone_size	cdr3_length	j_call	cdr3_nt	cdr3_aa
TRBD1	TRBV6-4	-	14	TRBJ1-5	TGTGCCAGCAGAAGGGACAGGGGCAATCAGCCCCAGCATTTT	CASRRDRGNQPQHF
TRBD1	TRBV24-1	few	14	TRBJ2-5	TGTGCCACCAGTGACCCCGGACAGGAAGAGACCCAGTACTTC	CATSDPGQEETQYF
-	TRBV5-4	-	13	TRBJ1-4	TGTGCCAGCAGCTTTCGACAGAATGAAAAACTGTTTTTT	CASSFRQNEKLFF
-	TRBV7-9	once	13	TRBJ1-6	TGTGCCAGCAGCTCCGAATCTACACAGACCCTCCACTTT	CASSSESTQTLHF
TRBD1	TRBV5-1	-	14	TRBJ2-2	TGCGCCAGCAGCCAGGGGGCAGGGACCGGGGAGCTGTTTTTT	CASSQGAGTGELFF
TRBD2	TRBV5-1	-	15	TRBJ2-3	TGCGCCAGCAGCGACCCTAGCGGGGGGGTAAATACGCAGTATTTT	CASSDPSGGVNTQYF
-	TRBV19	-	18	TRBJ1-1	TGTGCCAGTTCGCCAGGGGAAATAAAATCGTGGATGAACACTGAAGCTTTCTTT	CASSPGEIKSWMNTEAFF
-	TRBV4-1	-	14	TRBJ1-5	TGCGCCAGCAGCCGTTATGGACCGGGACAGCCCCAGCATTTT	CASSRYGPGQPQHF
TRBD1	TRBV3-1/TRBV3-2	-	15	TRBJ1-2	TGTGCCAGCAGCCAAGGCTCAGGGGGTAACTATGGCTACACCTTC	CASSQGSGGNYGYTF
TRBD2	TRBV28	-	16	TRBJ2-7	TGTGCCAGCAGTCGCCCCCCGACTAGCGGGAGCTACGAGCAGTACTTC	CASSRPPTSGSYEQYF
TRBD2	TRBV9	once	14	TRBJ2-3	TGTGCCAGCAGCGCTACTAGCGGCACAGATACGCAGTATTTT	CASSATSGTDTQYF
-	TRBV19	-	14	TRBJ2-7	TGTGCCAGTAGTATCGGCCGGAGCTCCTACGAGCAGTACTTC	CASSIGRSSYEQYF
TRBD2	TRBV3-1/TRBV3-2	-	14	TRBJ2-5	TGTGCCAGCAGCCAAGACGCGACTAGCGGGCCCAAGTACTTC	CASSQDATSGPKYF
-	TRBV11-2	few	15	TRBJ1-6	TGTGCCAGCAGCTTACGAAGCTTAGATAATTCACCCCTCCACTTT	CASSLRSLDNSPLHF
-	TRBV6-4	-	15	TRBJ1-2	TGTGCCAGCAGTCTGGACAGAAGTGGAATCTATGGCTACACCTTC	CASSLDRSGIYGYTF
-	TRBV5-1	-	16	TRBJ2-2	TGCGCCAGCAGCGGCCCGGACGGACTGAACACCGGGGAGCTGTTTTTT	CASSGPDGLNTGELFF
TRBD2	TRBV3-1/TRBV3-2	-	14	TRBJ2-1	TGTGCCAGCAGCCTTGGACTAGCGGGGGAAGAGCAGTTCTTC	CASSLGLAGEEQFF
TRBD1	TRBV25-1	-	12	TRBJ1-2	TGTGCCAGCAGCGTACAGGGGATCGGCTACACCTTC	CASSVQGIGYTF
TRBD1	TRBV5-1	-	15	TRBJ2-1	TGCGCCAGCAGCTTGGCCGGAAAGGGGGCTAGTGAGCAGTTCTTC	CASSLAGKGASEQFF
-	TRBV7-2	once	12	TRBJ1-2	TGTGCCAGCAGCCGACGGGACAAGTTTAGCACCTTC	CASSRRDKFSTF
TRBD1	TRBV6-6	-	13	TRBJ1-1	TGTGCCAGCAGTTTGAAGGGGGCCACTGAAGCTTTCTTT	CASSLKGATEAFF
-	TRBV4-2	once	17	TRBJ2-5	TGTGCCAGCAGCCAAGTATCGACGGGTTCCGGGTTTGAGACCCAGTACTTC	CASSQVSTGSGFETQYF
-	TRBV18	few	13	TRBJ1-3	TGTGCCAGCTCACCATTATCGGGGAACACCATATATTTT	CASSPLSGNTIYF
-	TRBV9	-	13	TRBJ2-5	TGTGCCAGCAGCCCCGGAGGGAAAGAGACCCAGTACTTC	CASSPGGKETQYF
TRBD2	TRBV6-5	-	15	TRBJ2-1	TGTGCCAGCTGGTACGGGAGGCCCCCCCTCAATGAGCAGTTCTTC	CASWYGRPPLNEQFF
TRBD2	TRBV20-1	-	16	TRBJ2-1	TGCAGTGCTAGTCAATCATACGGGAGGGGGTCTAATGAGCAGTTCTTC	CSASQSYGRGSNEQFF
-	TRBV29-1	-	12	TRBJ2-7	TGCAGCGTTGAGGGGACTTCCTACGAGCAGTACTTC	CSVEGTSYEQYF
-	TRBV9	-	12	TRBJ2-1	TGTGCCAGCAGCGTCCTCTTCAATGAGCAGTTCTTC	CASSVLFNEQFF
TRBD1	TRBV9	once	17	TRBJ2-2	TGTGCCAGCAGCGTAGGGCCCGGACAGGGATACACCGGGGAGCTGTTTTTT	CASSVGPGQGYTGELFF
TRBD1	TRBV7-3	-	16	TRBJ1-3	TGTGCCAGCATTCTCGGGACAGGCAGCTCTGGAAACACCATATATTTT	CASILGTGSSGNTIYF
TRBD2	TRBV12-5	-	17	TRBJ2-7	TGTGCTAGTGGTTTGGTACTTGCAGCGGGGATAGGCTACGAGCAGTACTTC	CASGLVLAAGIGYEQYF
TRBD2	TRBV5-1	-	15	TRBJ2-1	TGCGCCAGCGGTACGGGACTAGCGGATTCCAATGAGCAGTTCTTC	CASGTGLADSNEQFF
-	TRBV7-6	-	11	TRBJ2-1	TGTGCCAGCAGCCACGGCAATGAGCAGTTCTTC	CASSHGNEQFF
-	TRBV6-5	-	16	TRBJ2-1	TGTGCCAGCAGTTACTCGTTCGGGATAACGGGCAATGAGCAGTTCTTC	CASSYSFGITGNEQFF
-	TRBV5-5	few	15	TRBJ1-2	TGTGCCAGCAGCCGCGGGACTTTTGGGGACTATGGCTACACCTTC	CASSRGTFGDYGYTF
TRBD1	TRBV7-2	once	17	TRBJ2-1	TGTGCCAGCAGCCCCCGCCGGGCAGGGGGATCCTACAATGAGCAGTTCTTC	CASSPRRAGGSYNEQFF
TRBD2	TRBV6-5	-	14	TRBJ2-7	TGTGCCAGCAGGGTCGGTAGCGGGTTCAACGAGCAGTACTTC	CASRVGSGFNEQYF
-	TRBV5-1	-	14	TRBJ2-3	TGCGCCAGCAGCTTGCCCCTTAGCACAGATACGCAGTATTTT	CASSLPLSTDTQYF
-	TRBV7-9	-	14	TRBJ2-5	TGTGCCAGCAGCTTATTGGCGGGATCGGGGACCCAGTACTTC	CASSLLAGSGTQYF
TRBD2	TRBV30	-	15	TRBJ2-1	TGTGCCTGGAGTCCGGCTAGCGGGGGCGTGAATGAGCAGTTCTTC	CAWSPASGGVNEQFF
-	TRBV7-3	-	13	TRBJ1-2	TGTGCCAGCAGTCCAGGTCCGCCTCTTGGGTACACCTTC	CASSPGPPLGYTF
-	TRBV5-1	-	14	TRBJ2-1	TGCGCCAGCAGCTTGGGCAGTGTTGGCAATGAGCAGTTCTTC	CASSLGSVGNEQFF
TRBD1	TRBV5-1	-	16	TRBJ2-2	TGCGCCAGCAGCTTTGAGGGGGCGCGAGGCACCGGGGAGCTGTTTTTT	CASSFEGARGTGELFF
TRBD1	TRBV5-1	-	21	TRBJ2-6	TGCGCCAGCAGGCTGGGACGGGATCCGGGACAGGGAGTCTCTGGGGCCAACGTCCTGACTTTC	CASRLGRDPGQGVSGANVLTF
-	TRBV19	-	11	TRBJ1-2	TGTGCCAGTAGTATAGACAGTGGCTACACCTTC	CASSIDSGYTF
-	TRBV29-1	-	11	TRBJ2-7	TGCAGCGTGGTGGGGGGAAACGAGCAGTACTTC	CSVVGGNEQYF
-	TRBV9	-	16	TRBJ1-1	TGTGCCAGCAGCGTAGAACCAGTACCCATGAACACTGAAGCTTTCTTT	CASSVEPVPMNTEAFF
-	TRBV6-5	-	14	TRBJ2-2	TGTGCCAGCAGACTCGGGACTTTCCCCGGGGAGCTGTTTTTT	CASRLGTFPGELFF
TRBD1	TRBV6-1	-	16	TRBJ2-2	TGTGCCAGCAGTGGAGACAGGGGATTGGTCACCGGGGAGCTGTTTTTT	CASSGDRGLVTGELFF
TRBD1	TRBV5-1	-	13	TRBJ2-3	TGCGCCAGCATGACAGGGTTCACAGATACGCAGTATTTT	CASMTGFTDTQYF
TRBD2	TRBV3-1/TRBV3-2	-	14	TRBJ2-3	TGTGCCAGCGGCGGGGGTCCTAGCACAGATACGCAGTATTTT	CASGGGPSTDTQYF
-	TRBV9	-	15	TRBJ2-1	TGTGCCAGCAGCGTAGATAGTGGGCCCTACAATGAGCAGTTCTTC	CASSVDSGPYNEQFF
TRBD1	TRBV5-1	-	15	TRBJ2-7	TGCGCCAGCAATCCTCTGACAGGGGGTTCCTACGAGCAGTACTTC	CASNPLTGGSYEQYF
TRBD1	TRBV3-1/TRBV3-2	-	11	TRBJ1-2	TGTGCCAGCCAGGGGGCCGGGGGCTACACCTTC	CASQGAGGYTF
-	TRBV5-4	-	12	TRBJ1-1	TGTGCCAGCAGCTCCGACATCCCTGAAGCTTTCTTT	CASSSDIPEAFF
TRBD2	TRBV9	once	17	TRBJ2-3	TGTGCCAGCAGCCGCGAAAATCCTAGCGGGAGCACAGATACGCAGTATTTT	CASSRENPSGSTDTQYF
-	TRBV7-3	-	13	TRBJ1-1	TGTGCCAGCAGCTTAACGGGGCAGACTGAAGCTTTCTTT	CASSLTGQTEAFF
TRBD1	TRBV20-1	-	11	TRBJ2-5	TGCAGTGCAACAGGGGCAAAGACCCAGTACTTC	CSATGAKTQYF
-	TRBV27	-	14	TRBJ1-2	TGTGCCAGCAAAGATGAGGGAGAGCGTAGCGGCTACACCTTC	CASKDEGERSGYTF
TRBD1	TRBV27	-	15	TRBJ1-5	TGTGCCAGCAGAGAAACTCTCAGGGGGAATCAGCCCCAGCATTTT	CASRETLRGNQPQHF